The rows below give T cell receptor beta chains drawn from one sample of a study of cytomegalovirus exposure and HLA in healthy donors. Profiling relied on immunoSEQ multiplex PCR, and the TCRdb table lists in-frame clones only, not all of them. Of 160,000 or so clones detected, approximately 86% appear once; the ten largest clones hold roughly 2%. Material: PBMCs. Source of these receptors: a woman aged 18-30 years in good health and CMV-seronegative. CDR3s include the opening cysteine and the closing phenylalanine or tryptophan. A D gene is named only where the DNA matches it firmly. Not all rows give a size; the values are once, few, many and, for expanded clones, a class.

j_gene: TRBJ2-1
len: 17
d_gene: TRBD2
abundance: -
v_gene: TRBV7-2
CDR3nt: TGTGCCAGCAGCCCCCCTCCCGGGACTAGCGCGTACAATGAGCAGTTCTTC
CDR3aa: CASSPPPGTSAYNEQFF

j_gene: TRBJ2-7
len: 11
d_gene: TRBD2
abundance: -
v_gene: TRBV11-2
CDR3nt: TGTGCCATCGGGGGGGGGAGTCTACAGTACTTC
CDR3aa: CAIGGGSLQYF

j_gene: TRBJ2-7
len: 14
d_gene: -
abundance: -
v_gene: TRBV5-1
CDR3nt: TGCGCCAGCAGGCCAGGGGCCAACGAGGACGAGCAGTACTTC
CDR3aa: CASRPGANEDEQYF

j_gene: TRBJ2-3
len: 17
d_gene: TRBD2
abundance: -
v_gene: TRBV5-4
CDR3nt: TGTGCCAGCAGCTCCAAGACTAGCGGGGGACCCACAGATACGCAGTATTTT
CDR3aa: CASSSKTSGGPTDTQYF

j_gene: TRBJ2-1
len: 20
d_gene: TRBD2
abundance: -
v_gene: TRBV19
CDR3nt: TGTGCCAGTAGTATGGGTTCCTCGGGACTAGCGGGAACCTCCTACAATGAGCAGTTCTTC
CDR3aa: CASSMGSSGLAGTSYNEQFF

j_gene: TRBJ2-7
len: 13
d_gene: -
abundance: -
v_gene: TRBV2
CDR3nt: TGTGCCAGCAGTGTCGGGGAGGACTACGAGCAGTACTTC
CDR3aa: CASSVGEDYEQYF

j_gene: TRBJ2-7
len: 14
d_gene: -
abundance: -
v_gene: TRBV27
CDR3nt: TGTGCCAGCAGTTTCTTGAGGTTTCCCTACGAGCAGTACTTC
CDR3aa: CASSFLRFPYEQYF

j_gene: TRBJ1-4
len: 16
d_gene: -
abundance: once
v_gene: TRBV14
CDR3nt: TGTGCCAGCAGCCAAGGCGTCAGGGTGACTAATGAAAAACTGTTTTTT
CDR3aa: CASSQGVRVTNEKLFF

j_gene: TRBJ2-1
len: 15
d_gene: TRBD2
abundance: -
v_gene: TRBV10-3
CDR3nt: TGTGCCATCAGTGAGAGCGGGGGAGCATACAATGAGCAGTTCTTC
CDR3aa: CAISESGGAYNEQFF

j_gene: TRBJ1-4
len: 14
d_gene: -
abundance: once
v_gene: TRBV6-1
CDR3nt: TGTGCCAGCAGGCCAGGGAGGAGGAATGAAAAACTGTTTTTT
CDR3aa: CASRPGRRNEKLFF

j_gene: TRBJ1-2
len: 13
d_gene: -
abundance: few
v_gene: TRBV6-1
CDR3nt: TGTGCCAGCAGGTACACCACTAACTATGGCTACACCTTC
CDR3aa: CASRYTTNYGYTF

j_gene: TRBJ1-1
len: 15
d_gene: -
abundance: -
v_gene: TRBV19
CDR3nt: TGTGCCAGTAGTAAAGGAAACAGGGCGGCCACTGAAGCTTTCTTT
CDR3aa: CASSKGNRAATEAFF

j_gene: TRBJ2-1
len: 14
d_gene: -
abundance: -
v_gene: TRBV28
CDR3nt: TGTGCCAGCAGTTTATCTTCGGGGAACAATGAGCAGTTCTTC
CDR3aa: CASSLSSGNNEQFF

j_gene: TRBJ2-3
len: 14
d_gene: TRBD2
abundance: -
v_gene: TRBV11-2
CDR3nt: TGTGCCAGCAGGAGGACTAGTCGGACAGATACGCAGTATTTT
CDR3aa: CASRRTSRTDTQYF

j_gene: TRBJ2-5
len: 12
d_gene: -
abundance: -
v_gene: TRBV16
CDR3nt: TGTGCCAGCAGCCAATCGGAGGAGACCCAGTACTTC
CDR3aa: CASSQSEETQYF

j_gene: TRBJ1-6
len: 15
d_gene: TRBD1
abundance: -
v_gene: TRBV5-1
CDR3nt: TGCGCCAGCACCCAAAGGGGGCTGGGTAATTCACCCCTCCACTTT
CDR3aa: CASTQRGLGNSPLHF

j_gene: TRBJ1-2
len: 15
d_gene: -
abundance: -
v_gene: TRBV7-2
CDR3nt: TGTGCCAGCAGGTCACTCAGGGTCCCATTCTCTGGCTACACCTTC
CDR3aa: CASRSLRVPFSGYTF

j_gene: TRBJ2-1
len: 15
d_gene: TRBD1
abundance: -
v_gene: TRBV18
CDR3nt: TGTGCCAGCTCAACCGGGACAGGGTACTACAATGAGCAGTTCTTC
CDR3aa: CASSTGTGYYNEQFF

j_gene: TRBJ2-5
len: 13
d_gene: TRBD1
abundance: -
v_gene: TRBV5-5
CDR3nt: TGTGCCAGCAGCTCACCAGGGGGAGAGACCCAGTACTTC
CDR3aa: CASSSPGGETQYF

j_gene: TRBJ1-1
len: 15
d_gene: -
abundance: -
v_gene: TRBV27
CDR3nt: TGTGCCAGCAGTTTACAGGGACTAATGAACACTGAAGCTTTCTTT
CDR3aa: CASSLQGLMNTEAFF